The 3 T cell receptor beta chains reported below all come from one sample, sequenced in a study of cytomegalovirus exposure and HLA in healthy donors. The PCR employed 60 Vbeta primers together with 13 Jbeta primers. TCRdb keeps only in-frame clones here, not all; method: immunoSEQ multiplex PCR. This table holds 180,000 or so clones, roughly 73% found once. The sequenced sample consisted of PBMCs. These receptors were obtained from a woman aged 35 to 49 in good health and CMV-seropositive.

This chain joins TRBV2 and TRBJ2-5, with 9 bases fitting TRBD2. The ends lost 7 bases at V and 2 bases at J; junction bases unmatched: 5. The CDR3 extends over 14 amino acids. Per the germline V gene, CDR1 is SNHLY and CDR2 is FYNNEI. CDR3 DNA: TGTGCCAGCAAGGCTAGCGGGGTTCAAGAGACCCAGTACTTC. Translating gives CASKASGVQETQYF.

CDR3 protein: CASSQGQSYEQYF. CDR3 coding DNA: TGCGCCAGCAGCCAAGGACAGAGCTACGAGCAGTACTTC. This chain joins TRBV5-1 and TRBJ2-7; weak D call: TRBD1 (6 bases). V shed 4 bases and J shed 3 bases, with 11 bases lying between them. Germline values: CDR1 SGHRS, CDR2 YFSETQ. The CDR3 sequence is 13 residues long.

This chain connects TRBV5-1 to TRBJ1-1; D unclear. The germline V and J ends were trimmed by 5 bases and 8 bases, with 19 bases remaining between them. This CDR3 spans 14 amino acids. Germline V CDR1 and CDR2: SGHRS, YFSETQ. In nucleotides, the CDR3 is TGCGCCAGCAGACAGACCAACGGAGGAGCGGAAGCTTTCTTT. Its protein product is CASRQTNGGAEAFF.